This TCR beta chain emerged from a study of blood T cell repertoires in COVID-19. Looking at the study overall: The United States, Italy and Spain supplied acute and convalescent COVID-19 samples. The cDNA or gDNA used as material had been derived from T cells, B-cell-depleted T cells, or PBMCs.

Profiling relied on immunoSEQ multiplex PCR, and the TCRdb table lists in-frame clones only, not all of them. There are almost 500,000 clones in the sample; approximately 86% occur only once, and 8% to 9.5% lies in the top ten. Individuals drawn from 24 US areas were roughly 18 to 89 years old. Clinical history reported by participants formed the basis on which cohorts were assigned. Germline V CDR1 and CDR2: SNHLY, FYNNEI. V lost 8 bases and J lost 2, with 10 bases in between. This CDR3 spans 13 amino acids. This sequence was found in a woman aged 55 to 70 who had recovered from COVID-19. The chain joins TRBV2 to TRBJ1-5; unclear D gene. The source material was PBMCs or T cells enriched from blood (not recorded which). For the CDR3, the DNA is TGTGCCAGCGGTCGGAGAGGCAATCAGCCCCAGCATTTT. As protein: CASGRRGNQPQHF.